These T cell receptor beta chains were read from a single sample in a study of cytomegalovirus exposure and HLA in healthy donors. The repertoire was sequenced with immunoSEQ multiplex PCR; TCRdb's copy has only in-frame clones and lacks some. The sample holds fewer than 200,000 clones, roughly 80% seen once. The specimen was PBMCs. These TCRs come from a human donor in good health. Both conserved end residues are part of each CDR3.

V: TRBV7-9; length: 13; J: TRBJ1-5; CDR3: CASSVRGDQPQHF
V: TRBV29-1; length: 11; J: TRBJ1-1; CDR3: CSVAAGVVAFF
V: TRBV6-6; length: 16; J: TRBJ1-4; CDR3: CASTVLGVRGSAKLFF
V: TRBV9; length: 14; J: TRBJ2-5; CDR3: CASGRAGTGETQYF
V: TRBV11-2; length: 15; J: TRBJ2-7; CDR3: CASSFPGQNFYEQYF
V: TRBV7-2; length: 13; J: TRBJ2-5; CDR3: CASSLLERETQYF
V: TRBV11-3; length: 13; J: TRBJ1-3; CDR3: CASSPSSGNTIYF
V: TRBV5-8; length: 14; J: TRBJ2-3; CDR3: CASSLRTGTDTQYF
V: TRBV6-6; length: 13; J: TRBJ1-2; CDR3: CASSYGGDYGYTF
V: TRBV7-2; length: 13; J: TRBJ2-5; CDR3: CASSLETRRAQYF
V: TRBV2; length: 13; J: TRBJ1-1; CDR3: CASSDAGATEAFF
V: TRBV6-6; length: 14; J: TRBJ1-5; CDR3: CASSPQGSYQPQHF
V: TRBV5-6; length: 19; J: TRBJ1-5; CDR3: CASSSTLHSGTGKNQPQHF
V: TRBV5-5; length: 13; J: TRBJ1-1; CDR3: CASSLAGRTEAFF
V: TRBV10-1; length: 13; J: TRBJ1-1; CDR3: CASKGQGASEAFF
V: TRBV5-6; length: 13; J: TRBJ2-4; CDR3: CASNVSPRGNQYF
V: TRBV5-1; length: 15; J: TRBJ2-2; CDR3: CASSPTRQNTGELFF
V: TRBV21-1; length: 16; J: TRBJ2-6; CDR3: CASSRYRFSGANVLTF